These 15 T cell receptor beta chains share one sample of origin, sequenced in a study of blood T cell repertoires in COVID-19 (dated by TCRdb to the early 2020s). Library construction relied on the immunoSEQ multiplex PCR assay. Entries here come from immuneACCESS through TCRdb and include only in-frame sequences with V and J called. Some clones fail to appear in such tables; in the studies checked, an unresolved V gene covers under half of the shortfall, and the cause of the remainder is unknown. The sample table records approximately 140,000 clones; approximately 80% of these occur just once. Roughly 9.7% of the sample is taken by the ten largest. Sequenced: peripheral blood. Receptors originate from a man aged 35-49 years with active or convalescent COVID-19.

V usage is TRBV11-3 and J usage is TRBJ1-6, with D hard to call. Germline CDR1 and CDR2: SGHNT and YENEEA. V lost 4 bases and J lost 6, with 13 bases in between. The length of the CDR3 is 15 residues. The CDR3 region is CASSYEVRLNSPLHF. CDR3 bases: TGTGCCAGCAGCTACGAGGTCCGACTTAATTCACCCCTCCACTTT.

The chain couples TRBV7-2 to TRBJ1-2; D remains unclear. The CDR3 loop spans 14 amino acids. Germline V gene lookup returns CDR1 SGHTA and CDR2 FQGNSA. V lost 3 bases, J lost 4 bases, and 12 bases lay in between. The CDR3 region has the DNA TGTGCCAGCAGCTTCCCGGGTTTCAGCTATGGCTACACCTTC. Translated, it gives CASSFPGFSYGYTF.

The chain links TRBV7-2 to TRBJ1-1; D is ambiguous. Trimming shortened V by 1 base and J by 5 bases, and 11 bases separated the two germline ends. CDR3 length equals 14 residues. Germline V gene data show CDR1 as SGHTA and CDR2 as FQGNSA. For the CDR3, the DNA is TGTGCCAGCAGCTTAGGTCGGACTGGGACTGAAGCTTTCTTT. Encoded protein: CASSLGRTGTEAFF.

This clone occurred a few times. DNA of the CDR3: TGTGCCAGCAGTTTTCCGGGATCGGCCTCACCCCTCCACTTT. Its translation is CASSFPGSASPLHF. The V call is TRBV6-2 or TRBV6-3, the J call TRBJ1-6; unclear D gene. This CDR3 is 14 amino acids long. Germline V lookup: CDR1 MNHEY, CDR2 SVGEGT. Trimming left V 4 bases short and J 10 bases short, with 14 bases between.

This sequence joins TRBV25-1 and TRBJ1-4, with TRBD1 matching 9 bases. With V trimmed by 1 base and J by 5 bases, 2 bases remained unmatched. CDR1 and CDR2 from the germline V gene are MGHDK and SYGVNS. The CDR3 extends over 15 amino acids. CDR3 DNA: TGTGCCAGCAGTGAATCTGGGACAGGGAATGAAAAACTGTTTTTT. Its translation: CASSESGTGNEKLFF.

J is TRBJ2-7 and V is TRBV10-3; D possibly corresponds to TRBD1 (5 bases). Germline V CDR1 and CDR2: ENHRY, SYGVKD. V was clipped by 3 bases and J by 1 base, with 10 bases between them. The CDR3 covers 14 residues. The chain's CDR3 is CAISEVGPSYEQYF. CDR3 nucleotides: TGTGCCATCAGTGAAGTGGGGCCGTCCTACGAGCAGTACTTC.

This CDR3 reads CASSPQTGMNTEAFF. The CDR3 DNA is TGTGCCAGCAGCCCCCAGACAGGGATGAACACTGAAGCTTTCTTT. The V gene is TRBV7-2, the J gene TRBJ1-1; 7 bases are a match to TRBD1. After removal of 5 bases from V and 0 bases from J, the junction contained 6 bases not matched to a gene. Germline CDR1 is SGHTA and CDR2 is FQGNSA. The CDR3 runs 15 residues.

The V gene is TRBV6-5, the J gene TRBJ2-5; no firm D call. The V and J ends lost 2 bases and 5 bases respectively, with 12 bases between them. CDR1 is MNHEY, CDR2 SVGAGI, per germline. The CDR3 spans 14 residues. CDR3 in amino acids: CASSYPSPRETQYF. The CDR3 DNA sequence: TGTGCCAGCAGTTACCCCTCCCCGAGGGAGACCCAGTACTTC.

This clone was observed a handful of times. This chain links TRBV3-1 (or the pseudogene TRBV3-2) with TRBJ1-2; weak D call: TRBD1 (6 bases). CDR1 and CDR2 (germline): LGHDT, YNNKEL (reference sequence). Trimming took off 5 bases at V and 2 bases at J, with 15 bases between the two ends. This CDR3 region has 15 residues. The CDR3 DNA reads TGTGCCAGCAGCTCCCCGACAGGATCAAACTATGGCTACACCTTC. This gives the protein CASSSPTGSNYGYTF.

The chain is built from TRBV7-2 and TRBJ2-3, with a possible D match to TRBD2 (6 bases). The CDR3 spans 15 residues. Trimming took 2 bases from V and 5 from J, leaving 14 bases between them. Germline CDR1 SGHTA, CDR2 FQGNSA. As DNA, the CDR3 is TGTGCCAGCAGCTTACGTCGGGGGTTTTTAGATACGCAGTATTTT. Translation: CASSLRRGFLDTQYF. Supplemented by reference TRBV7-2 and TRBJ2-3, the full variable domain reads GAGVSQSPSNKVTEKGKDVELRCDPISGHTALYWYRQSLGQGLEFLIYFQGNSAPDKSGLPSDRFSAERTGGSVSTLTIQRTQQEDSAVYLCASSLRRGFLDTQYFGPGTRLTVL.

CDR3: CASSLSPSGGARETQYF. CDR3 nucleotides: TGCGCCAGCAGCTTGAGCCCTAGCGGGGGGGCCAGGGAGACCCAGTACTTC. The V gene is TRBV5-1, the J gene TRBJ2-5; 12 nucleotides align to TRBD2. Germline loops: CDR1 SGHRS, CDR2 YFSETQ. The trim removed 1 base at V and 5 bases at J, leaving 9 bases unmatched. This CDR3 region has 17 residues.

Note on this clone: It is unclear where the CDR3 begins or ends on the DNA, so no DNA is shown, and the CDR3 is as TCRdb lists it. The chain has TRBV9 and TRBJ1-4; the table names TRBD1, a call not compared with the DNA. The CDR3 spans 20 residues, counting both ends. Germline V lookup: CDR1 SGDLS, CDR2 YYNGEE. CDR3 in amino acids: CASSSFGPGQRDATNEKLFF.

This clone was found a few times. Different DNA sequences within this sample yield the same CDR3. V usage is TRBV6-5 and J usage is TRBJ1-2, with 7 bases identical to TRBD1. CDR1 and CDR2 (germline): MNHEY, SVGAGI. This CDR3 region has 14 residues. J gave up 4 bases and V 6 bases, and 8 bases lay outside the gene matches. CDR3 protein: CASSRTGASYGYTF. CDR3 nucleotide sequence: TGTGCCAGCAGCCGTACAGGGGCTAGCTATGGCTACACCTTC.

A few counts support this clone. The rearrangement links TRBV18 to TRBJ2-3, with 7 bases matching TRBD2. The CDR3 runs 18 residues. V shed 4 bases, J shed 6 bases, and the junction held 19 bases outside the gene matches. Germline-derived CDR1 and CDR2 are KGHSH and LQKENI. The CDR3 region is CASSLRRFERGDPDTQYF. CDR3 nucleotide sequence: TGTGCCAGCTCACTCCGAAGGTTCGAGCGGGGAGACCCGGATACGCAGTATTTT.

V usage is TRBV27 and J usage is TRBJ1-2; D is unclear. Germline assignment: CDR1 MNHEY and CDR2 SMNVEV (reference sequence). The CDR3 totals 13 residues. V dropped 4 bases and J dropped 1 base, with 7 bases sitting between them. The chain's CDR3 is CASSSRVNYGYTF. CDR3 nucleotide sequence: TGTGCCAGCAGTTCCCGGGTTAACTATGGCTACACCTTC.